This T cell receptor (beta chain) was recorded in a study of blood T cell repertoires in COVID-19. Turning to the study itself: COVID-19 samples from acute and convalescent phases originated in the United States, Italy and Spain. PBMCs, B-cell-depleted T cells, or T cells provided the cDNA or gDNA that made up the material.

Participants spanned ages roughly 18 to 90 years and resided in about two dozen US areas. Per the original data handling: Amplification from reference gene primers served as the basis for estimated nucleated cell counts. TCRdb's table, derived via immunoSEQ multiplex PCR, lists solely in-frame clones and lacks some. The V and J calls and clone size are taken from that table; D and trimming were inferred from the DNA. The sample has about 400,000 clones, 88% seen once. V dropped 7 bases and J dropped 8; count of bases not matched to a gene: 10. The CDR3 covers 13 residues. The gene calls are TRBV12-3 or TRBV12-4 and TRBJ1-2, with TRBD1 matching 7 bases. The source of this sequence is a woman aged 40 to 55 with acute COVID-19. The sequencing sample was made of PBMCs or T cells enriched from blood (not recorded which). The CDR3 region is CASNLDRAGGYTF. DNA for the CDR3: TGTGCCAGCAACCTAGACAGGGCCGGCGGCTACACCTTC.